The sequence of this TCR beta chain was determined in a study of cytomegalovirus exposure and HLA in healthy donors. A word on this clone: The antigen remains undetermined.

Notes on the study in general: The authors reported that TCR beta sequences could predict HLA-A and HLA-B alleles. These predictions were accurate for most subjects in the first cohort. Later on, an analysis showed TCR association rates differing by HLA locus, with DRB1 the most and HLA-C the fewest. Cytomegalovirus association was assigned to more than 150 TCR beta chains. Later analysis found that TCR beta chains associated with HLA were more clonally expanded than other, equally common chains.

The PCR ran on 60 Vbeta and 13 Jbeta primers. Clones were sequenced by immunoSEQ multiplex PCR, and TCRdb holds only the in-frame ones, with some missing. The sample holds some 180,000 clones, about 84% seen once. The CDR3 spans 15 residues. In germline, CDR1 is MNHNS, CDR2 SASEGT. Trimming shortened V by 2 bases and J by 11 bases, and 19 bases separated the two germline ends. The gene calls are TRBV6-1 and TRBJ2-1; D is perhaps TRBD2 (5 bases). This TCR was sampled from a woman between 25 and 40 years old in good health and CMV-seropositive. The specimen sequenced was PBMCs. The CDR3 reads CASSELGIQTMKQFF. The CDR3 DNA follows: TGTGCCAGCAGTGAACTCGGGATACAAACAATGAAGCAGTTCTTC.